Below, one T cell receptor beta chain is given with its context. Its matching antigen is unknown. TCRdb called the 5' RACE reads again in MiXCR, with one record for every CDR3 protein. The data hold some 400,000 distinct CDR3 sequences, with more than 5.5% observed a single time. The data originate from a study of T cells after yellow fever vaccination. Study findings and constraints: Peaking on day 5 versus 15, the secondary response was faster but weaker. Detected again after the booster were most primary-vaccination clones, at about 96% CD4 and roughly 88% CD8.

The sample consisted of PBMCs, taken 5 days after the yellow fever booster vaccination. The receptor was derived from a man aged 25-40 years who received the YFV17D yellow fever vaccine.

CDR3 in amino acids: CASRRTAYYEQYF. The CDR3 nucleotides read TGTGCCAGCAGGCGGACAGCTTACTACGAGCAGTACTTC. The chain has TRBV12-3 or TRBV12-4 and TRBJ2-7; possibly TRBD1 for D (6 bases). This CDR3 contains 13 residues. The germline V and J ends were trimmed by 6 bases and 3 bases, with 12 bases remaining between them.